Listed below are T cell receptor beta chains from one sample, sequenced in a study of blood T cells in healthy people across ages. Each CDR3 protein is one row after TCRdb ran MiXCR on the 5' RACE reads. The data show over a million distinct CDR3 sequences, with roughly 40% seen just once and less than 8% held by the top ten. Source material: blood. The origin of the receptors is a woman aged 18-30 years in good health. CDR3s include the opening cysteine and the closing phenylalanine or tryptophan. D genes are given only for firm matches. Not every row has a clone size; where given, it reads once, few, many or a size class.

-,TRBV6-5,-,TRBJ2-3,TGTGCCAGCAGTTTACAGGGGGGAGGGGGCACAGATACGCAGTATTTT,CASSLQGGGGTDTQYF
TRBD2,TRBV3-1,few,TRBJ2-1,TGTGCCAGCAGCCAAGCAGAGACTAGCGGGATCTACAATGAGCAGTTCTTC,CASSQAETSGIYNEQFF
TRBD2,TRBV7-2,-,TRBJ2-1,TGTGCCAGCAGCTCGGGAGGGAGGGTAGCCTACAATGAGCAGTTCTTC,CASSSGGRVAYNEQFF
-,TRBV10-3,-,TRBJ1-6,TGTGCCATCTCCCGGGGGGCCAATTCACCCCTCCACTTT,CAISRGANSPLHF
-,TRBV4-1,-,TRBJ2-5,TGCGCCAGCAGCCAAGCTTCGGGGAGGGAGACCCAGTACTTC,CASSQASGRETQYF
TRBD2,TRBV9,few,TRBJ2-3,TGTGCCAGCAGCGTGGCTAGCGGGAGATCAGATACGCAGTATTTT,CASSVASGRSDTQYF
TRBD1,TRBV7-9,-,TRBJ1-2,TGTGCCAGCAGCCCACTACAGGGGAACTATGGCTACACCTTC,CASSPLQGNYGYTF
-,TRBV3-1,few,TRBJ2-3,TGTGCCAGCAGACAAACTAGGACTAGCACAGATACGCAGTATTTT,CASRQTRTSTDTQYF
-,TRBV5-6,-,TRBJ1-2,TGTGCCAGCAGCTTGCGTACAGGGAGGCATGGCTACACCTTC,CASSLRTGRHGYTF
TRBD2,TRBV28,-,TRBJ2-7,TGTGCCAGCACACTAGCGGGACCGCTCTACGAGCAGTACTTC,CASTLAGPLYEQYF
-,TRBV5-1,few,TRBJ1-2,TGCGCCAGCAGCTTGGGGGGCAACTCCTATGGCTACACCTTC,CASSLGGNSYGYTF
TRBD1,TRBV5-6,-,TRBJ1-4,TGTGCCAGCAGCACCTTAACAGGGGGCCATAATGAAAAACTGTTTTTT,CASSTLTGGHNEKLFF
-,TRBV5-4,many,TRBJ2-7,TGCGCCAGCAGCTTACCACCCTCCTACGAGCAGTACTTC,CASSLPPSYEQYF
-,TRBV27,few,TRBJ2-2,TGTGCCAGCATGCGGGACTTAACCGCGAACACCGGGGAGCTGTTTTTT,CASMRDLTANTGELFF
-,TRBV3-1,-,TRBJ2-3,TGTGCCAGCAGCCAGGGGCTAGCTCTCGATACGCAGTATTTT,CASSQGLALDTQYF
-,TRBV4-1,few,TRBJ2-3,TGCGCCAGCAGCCAAGGTCTGCGGGGTAGAGGTACGCAGTATTTT,CASSQGLRGRGTQYF
-,TRBV3-1,few,TRBJ2-7,TGTGCCAGCAGCCAAGATGGGGGTAGGGCCTACGAGCAGTACTTC,CASSQDGGRAYEQYF
-,TRBV9,-,TRBJ2-1,TGTGCCAGCAGCGTAGCTCCGGGGGCCTCCAATGAGCAGTTCTTC,CASSVAPGASNEQFF
-,TRBV11-2,-,TRBJ2-3,TGTGCCAGCAGTCGGAGACCTGACCGGACAGATACGCAGTATTTT,CASSRRPDRTDTQYF
-,TRBV7-6,-,TRBJ2-1,TGTGCCAGCAGCTTATCCCTAAGCGCCCTCGATGAGCAGTTCTTC,CASSLSLSALDEQFF
-,TRBV6-1,-,TRBJ1-5,TGTGCCAGCAGTGAACGGAGTCTAGGGGGCAATCAGCCCCAGCATTTT,CASSERSLGGNQPQHF
TRBD2,TRBV20-1,-,TRBJ2-1,TGCAGTGTCCTAGCGGGATCGGCCAATGAGCAGTTCTTC,CSVLAGSANEQFF
TRBD2,TRBV6-1,-,TRBJ2-3,TGTGCCAGCAGTGAAGGGCTCAGCGGGGGCACAGATACGCAGTATTTT,CASSEGLSGGTDTQYF
-,TRBV2,few,TRBJ2-3,TGTGCCAGCAGGGAGCGGACCACAGATACGCAGTATTTT,CASRERTTDTQYF
-,TRBV6-2/TRBV6-3,-,TRBJ2-7,TGTGCCAGCAGTTTCGGGACTTCCCTCCCCTACGAGCAGTACTTC,CASSFGTSLPYEQYF
-,TRBV15,-,TRBJ1-3,TGTGCCACCGGAATTGGAAACACCATATATTTT,CATGIGNTIYF
TRBD1,TRBV20-1,few,TRBJ1-5,TGCAGTGCGGAGGGACAGGGGAAGGGTCAGCCCCAGCATTTT,CSAEGQGKGQPQHF